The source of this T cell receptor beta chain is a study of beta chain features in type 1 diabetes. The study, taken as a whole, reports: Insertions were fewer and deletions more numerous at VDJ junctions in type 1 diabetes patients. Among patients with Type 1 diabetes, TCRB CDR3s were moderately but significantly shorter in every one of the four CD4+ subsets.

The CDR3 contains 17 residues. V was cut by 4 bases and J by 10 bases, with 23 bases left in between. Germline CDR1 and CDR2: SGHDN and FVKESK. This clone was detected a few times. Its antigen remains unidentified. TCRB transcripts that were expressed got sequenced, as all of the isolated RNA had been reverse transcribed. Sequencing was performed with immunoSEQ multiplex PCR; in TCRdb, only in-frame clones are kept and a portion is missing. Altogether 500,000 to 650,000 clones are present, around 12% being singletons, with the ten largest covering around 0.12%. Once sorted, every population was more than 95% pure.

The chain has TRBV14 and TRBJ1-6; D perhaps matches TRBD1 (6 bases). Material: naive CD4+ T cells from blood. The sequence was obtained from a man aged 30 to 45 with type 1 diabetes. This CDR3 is CASSLTYTGTFRSPLHF. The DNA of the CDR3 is TGTGCCAGCAGCCTCACCTATACAGGGACCTTCAGGTCACCCCTCCACTTT.